These 21 T cell receptor beta chains were sequenced from one sample in a study of post-analysis software for immune sequencing data. Every TCR beta cDNA library bore unique molecular identifiers. TCRdb ran MiXCR on the PCR reads and lists one entry per CDR3 protein. The sample includes about 380,000 distinct CDR3 sequences, approximately 33% of them seen just once. What these receptors recognize is not known. Regarding the study as a whole: Elevated frequency relative to controls characterized roughly 5 TRBV segments in patients, TRBV5-6, TRBV5-1 and TRBV20-1 among them.

What was sequenced was blood. The receptor source for this set is a girl aged 5-17 years with multiple sclerosis.

There are a few counts of this clonotype. The CDR3 nucleotides read TGTGCCAGCAGGCCCGGGACAGGCGGCAATCAGCCCCAGCATTTT. It yields the protein CASRPGTGGNQPQHF. The chain carries TRBV12-3 or TRBV12-4 and TRBJ1-5, with 8 nucleotides matching TRBD1. The CDR3 runs 15 residues. Unmatched junction bases numbered 6, after V lost 6 bases and J lost 2 bases.

A remark on this clonotype: The junction shows a germline mismatch at one end, possibly a read error. The chain links TRBV7-3 to TRBJ2-1, with 9 bases matching TRBD1. Germline assignment: CDR1 SGHTA and CDR2 FQGTGA. The CDR3 has 15 amino acids. The CDR3 coding sequence is TGTGCCAGCAGCTCCGGGACAGGGCGCTACAATGTGCAGTTCTTC. The encoded protein is CASSSGTGRYNVQFF.

This clonotype came up a few times. V gene TRBV12-3 or TRBV12-4 combines with J gene TRBJ1-2; 9 nucleotides match TRBD1. V was clipped by 4 bases and J by 4 bases; unmatched bases: 7. The CDR3 is made up of 15 amino acids. The CDR3 DNA is TGTGCCAGCAGTTCCCGGACAGGGGCGTCCTATGGCTACACCTTC. This gives the protein CASSSRTGASYGYTF.

The gene calls are TRBV5-6 and TRBJ1-4; D ambiguous. Deletions cut 2 bases from V and 12 bases from J, with 17 bases between. This CDR3 is 14 amino acids long. Germline CDR1 SGHDT, CDR2 YYEEEE. CDR3 in amino acids: CASSFRERLGELFF. CDR3 nucleotides: TGTGCCAGCAGCTTTAGGGAACGCCTTGGAGAACTGTTTTTT.

The table lists this clonotype with a few counts. V usage is TRBV7-3 and J usage is TRBJ2-7, with D unclear. Germline loops: CDR1 SGHTA, CDR2 FQGTGA. Trimming left V 0 bases short and J 2 bases short, with 11 bases between. This CDR3 region has 15 residues. The CDR3 DNA reads TGTGCCAGCAGCTTAACGGGTCAACTCACCTACGAGCAGTACTTC. This sequence encodes CASSLTGQLTYEQYF.

The gene calls are TRBV7-9 and TRBJ2-1; tentative D call: TRBD2 (7 bases). V gave up 0 bases and J gave up 5 bases, with 20 bases separating them. The CDR3 loop spans 18 amino acids. CDR1 is SEHNR and CDR2 is FQNEAQ in the germline V gene (reference sequence). CDR3: CASSLADRGGPIHNEQFF. The DNA of the CDR3 is TGTGCCAGCAGCTTAGCGGATAGGGGGGGCCCCATCCACAATGAGCAGTTCTTC.

This chain uses TRBV24-1 with TRBJ2-3; maybe TRBD2 (5 bases). V was shortened by 3 bases and J by 5 bases, with 14 bases between the two germline ends. The length of the CDR3 is 15 residues. Germline V CDR1 and CDR2: KGHDR, SFDVKD. In nucleotides, the CDR3 is TGTGCCACCAGTGATGCGGGCGTACCAGTAGATACGCAGTATTTT. Its translation: CATSDAGVPVDTQYF.

The chain uses TRBV9 and TRBJ2-7; TRBD1 is a possible D gene (6 bases). Trimming took 0 bases from V and 6 from J, leaving 13 bases between them. The germline V gene encodes CDR1 SGDLS and CDR2 YYNGEE. CDR3 length: 14 amino acids. In DNA form, the CDR3 reads TGTGCCAGCAGCGTAGAGGTGGCAGGGGTCGAGCAGTACTTC. Protein product: CASSVEVAGVEQYF.

Comments on this clonotype: A read error may explain this, as a much larger clone is one base away. The V and J genes are TRBV6-5 and TRBJ1-2; weak D call: TRBD1 (6 bases). Germline V gene lookup returns CDR1 MNHEY and CDR2 SVGAGI. Trimming took off 6 bases at V and 5 bases at J, with 16 bases between the two ends. CDR3 size: 14 residues. The CDR3 is CASSQDSVPYGYTF. CDR3 nucleotide sequence: TGTGCCAGCAGCCAGGACAGTGTCCCATATGGCTACACCTTC.

The rearrangement uses TRBV7-9 and TRBJ2-5; D remains ambiguous. Deletions cut 7 bases from V and 2 bases from J, with 14 bases between. The CDR3 spans 14 residues. The V gene's germline CDR1 is SEHNR and CDR2 FQNEAQ (reference sequence). Here the CDR3 reads CASTLWSDQETQYF. In nucleotides, the CDR3 is TGTGCCAGCACCTTGTGGTCAGATCAAGAGACCCAGTACTTC.

This clonotype turned up a few times. This chain links TRBV5-5 with TRBJ2-3; TRBD1 matches 9 bases. CDR3 length equals 15 residues. J lost 8 bases, V lost 4 bases, and 11 bases had no gene match. Looked up from germline, CDR1 is SGHKS and CDR2 is YYEKEE (reference sequence). CDR3 sequence reads: CASSALDRGLGTQYF. The CDR3 bases are TGTGCCAGCAGCGCCCTGGACAGGGGACTGGGTACGCAGTATTTT.

This clonotype was counted only a few times. V usage is TRBV7-3 and J usage is TRBJ2-4; D might be TRBD1 (5 bases). Matching the DNA end better, TRBJ2-7 makes the J call doubtful. The CDR3 totals 14 residues. CDR1 is SGHTA, CDR2 FQGTGA, per germline. CDR3 nucleotide sequence: TGTGCCAGCAGCCCAGGGTATGGAGTCTACGAGCAGTACTTC. Its protein is CASSPGYGVYEQYF.

This clonotype was seen only a few times. The V call is TRBV30, the J call TRBJ1-1; D remains unclear. Germline CDR1 GTSNPN, CDR2 SVGIG (reference sequence). Trimming stripped 2 bases from V and 0 bases from J, with 16 bases between. This CDR3 spans 16 amino acids. CDR3 nucleotide sequence: TGTGCCTGGAGTCCCCCTAACTCCCCCATGAACACTGAAGCTTTCTTT. It specifies CAWSPPNSPMNTEAFF.

The chain couples TRBV7-2 to TRBJ1-1; 11 bases agree with TRBD1. V dropped 4 bases and J dropped 4; count of bases not matched to a gene: 2. CDR1 and CDR2 (germline): SGHTA, FQGNSA. The CDR3 loop spans 14 amino acids. CDR3 DNA sequence: TGTGCCAGCAGCTGGGGGACAGGGGGCACTGAAGCTTTCTTT. Translation: CASSWGTGGTEAFF.

The chain recombines TRBV2 with TRBJ1-4; D unclear. Germline V gene lookup returns CDR1 SNHLY and CDR2 FYNNEI. The CDR3 is 12 residues long. Deletions cut 4 bases from V and 7 bases from J, with 7 bases between. The CDR3 sequence: CASSGLSEKLFF. CDR3 sequence (DNA): TGTGCCAGCAGTGGATTGAGTGAAAAACTGTTTTTT.

This clonotype was counted at least ten times. J is TRBJ2-5 and V is TRBV12-3 or TRBV12-4, with TRBD2 identical over 13 bases. With V trimmed by 4 bases and J by 1 base, 12 bases remained unmatched. There are 19 residues in the CDR3. The CDR3 region has the DNA TGTGCCAGCAGTTCCCTTGGACTAGCGGGGGCCCTGATCCAAGAGACCCAGTACTTC. It encodes CASSSLGLAGALIQETQYF.

The chain links TRBV5-1 to TRBJ2-7; D not resolved. The V end lost 4 bases, the J end lost 5 bases, and 13 bases lay between the germline ends. The CDR3 contains 13 residues. Germline V lookup: CDR1 SGHRS, CDR2 YFSETQ. The CDR3 bases are TGCGCCAGCAGCCCGACCTTCAAGGACGAGCAGTACTTC. Amino acids: CASSPTFKDEQYF.

This chain joins TRBV4-3 and TRBJ2-7, with 7 nucleotides matching TRBD1. The trim removed 11 bases at V and 0 bases at J, leaving 7 bases unmatched. CDR3 length: 13 residues. Germline CDR1 and CDR2: LGHNA and YSLEER. CDR3 coding DNA: TGCGCCCCCAAGGGACAGAGCTCCTACGAGCAGTACTTC. As protein: CAPKGQSSYEQYF.

The chain combines TRBV6-6 with TRBJ2-1; the D call may be TRBD1 or TRBD2 (5 bases each). This CDR3 has 14 residues. CDR1 and CDR2 from the germline V gene are MNHNY and SVGAGI (reference sequence). The V and J ends lost 11 bases and 2 bases respectively, with 16 bases between them. The CDR3 DNA sequence: TGTGCCGGGGGTCTGGGTAGGCCCTACAATGAGCAGTTCTTC. Its translation is CAGGLGRPYNEQFF.

The gene calls are TRBV6-6 and TRBJ2-3, with a tentative D call TRBD1 (6 bases). V lost 2 bases and J lost 0, with 15 bases in between. CDR1 and CDR2 from the germline V gene are MNHNY and SVGAGI (reference sequence). CDR3 length: 17 residues. The CDR3 bases are TGTGCCAGCAGTTACAAGGACCCTACAGGGAGCACAGATACGCAGTATTTT. Translating gives CASSYKDPTGSTDTQYF.

The sample holds many counts of this clonotype. The V call is TRBV3-1, the J call TRBJ2-5; D is perhaps TRBD2 (6 bases). V lost 4 bases and J 4 bases, leaving 7 bases between the germline ends. Germline lookup yields CDR1 LGHDT and CDR2 YNNKEL (reference sequence). This CDR3 contains 12 residues. The CDR3 DNA reads TGTGCCAGCAGCCCCGGGGGAGAGACCCAGTACTTC. Protein sequence: CASSPGGETQYF.